This T cell receptor (beta chain) stems from a study of CD8 T cells in Susac syndrome. With random hexamers, roughly 0.45 to 1 ug RNA was reverse transcribed. The authors amplified TCR beta CDR3 across 54 Vbeta and 13 Jbeta using immunoSEQ multiplex PCR. From the immunoSEQ multiplex PCR reads, TCRdb called clonotypes with MiXCR, one entry per CDR3 protein. Here the sample spans 170,000 or so distinct CDR3 sequences, under 95% being singletons. Sequencing of TCR beta was undertaken in CD8+ and CD4+ T cells derived from blood. The multiple sclerosis controls comprised treatment-naive patients whose relapsing-remitting disease was stable or active. This clonotype was sampled from a human donor with multiple sclerosis. The specimen sequenced was CD4+ T cells from PBMCs.

The CDR3 region has the DNA TGTGCCAGCACCATAAAGGGGGAGGGGAAAATCAATGAGCAGTTCTTC. It yields the protein CASTIKGEGKINEQFF. The rearrangement joins TRBV2 to TRBJ2-1; possibly TRBD2 for D (7 bases). Germline V gives CDR1 SNHLY, CDR2 FYNNEI. V was cut by 7 bases and J by 6 bases, with 22 bases left in between. The CDR3 contains 16 residues.